The 8 T cell receptor beta chains below all came from one sample that was sequenced in a study of blood T cell repertoires in COVID-19. The assay was immunoSEQ multiplex PCR, and TCRdb's table has in-frame clones only and misses some. The data hold some 250,000 clones, with approximately 91% observed a single time. Sequenced material: PBMCs or T cells enriched from blood (not recorded which). These receptors all stem from a human donor in a cohort exposed to, infected with or recovered from COVID-19 (not recorded which). The donor label of this sample is uncertain.

The chain employs TRBV5-1 and TRBJ1-1; D may be TRBD1 (5 bases). V was trimmed by 1 base and J by 1 base, leaving 8 bases between them. Per the germline V gene, CDR1 is SGHRS and CDR2 is YFSETQ. CDR3 length equals 14 residues. The CDR3 DNA is TGCGCCAGCAGCTTGAAGGGGAAGAACACTGAAGCTTTCTTT. Its translation is CASSLKGKNTEAFF.

The chain combines TRBV19 with TRBJ1-2; maybe TRBD1 (5 bases). V was cut by 5 bases and J by 7 bases, with 11 bases left in between. The germline V gene encodes CDR1 LNHDA and CDR2 SQIVND (reference sequence). This CDR3 region has 12 residues. As DNA, the CDR3 is TGTGCCAGTAGTTGGCCAGGGTCTGGCTACACCTTC. Protein sequence: CASSWPGSGYTF. The full variable domain, with the rest looked up from reference TRBV19 and TRBJ1-2, is DGGITQSPKYLFRKEGQNVTLSCEQNLNHDAMYWYRQDPGQGLRLIYYSQIVNDFQKGDIAEGYSVSREKKESFPLTVTSAQKNPTAFYLCASSWPGSGYTFGSGTRLTVV.

The rearrangement uses TRBV24-1 and TRBJ2-3; D possibly corresponds to TRBD2 (6 bases). V dropped 6 bases and J dropped 2 bases, with 23 bases sitting between them. This CDR3 has 18 amino acids. Germline CDR1 and CDR2: KGHDR and SFDVKD. CDR3 DNA sequence: TGTGCCACCAGTTCGGCGTTAACTACCGGAGGGAACACAGATACGCAGTATTTT. Translation: CATSSALTTGGNTDTQYF.

This rearrangement joins TRBV27 to TRBJ2-7; 9 bases are a match to TRBD1. Germline V gene lookup returns CDR1 MNHEY and CDR2 SMNVEV (reference sequence). The CDR3 is 16 residues long. J gave up 1 base and V 3 bases, and 7 bases lay outside the gene matches. The CDR3 DNA is TGTGCCAGCAGTTTCACCGGGACAGGGATATCCTACGAGCAGTACTTC. Translated: CASSFTGTGISYEQYF.

V usage is TRBV19 and J usage is TRBJ1-1, with a possible D match to TRBD1 (5 bases). Looked up from germline, CDR1 is LNHDA and CDR2 is SQIVND (reference sequence). V gave up 0 bases and J gave up 0 bases, with 11 bases separating them. The CDR3 covers 16 residues. This chain's CDR3 is CASSIEGEGMNTEAFF. CDR3 nucleotide sequence: TGTGCCAGTAGTATAGAAGGGGAGGGAATGAACACTGAAGCTTTCTTT. The whole variable domain, remainder taken from reference TRBV19 and TRBJ1-1, is DGGITQSPKYLFRKEGQNVTLSCEQNLNHDAMYWYRQDPGQGLRLIYYSQIVNDFQKGDIAEGYSVSREKKESFPLTVTSAQKNPTAFYLCASSIEGEGMNTEAFFGQGTRLTVV.

This clone appeared once. The chain uses TRBV10-3 and TRBJ2-7, with 8 nucleotides matching TRBD2. Germline CDR1 reads ENHRY; CDR2 reads SYGVKD. With V trimmed by 3 bases and J by 0 bases, 7 bases remained unmatched. There are 16 residues in the CDR3. In DNA, the CDR3 is TGTGCCATCAGTGACCTCGGGGGGGAGAGCTCCTACGAGCAGTACTTC. This codes for CAISDLGGESSYEQYF.

The rearrangement links TRBV19 to TRBJ2-2; no firm D call. V lost 5 bases to trimming and J lost 7 bases, with 8 bases between them. Germline V gene sequence: CDR1 LNHDA, CDR2 SQIVND (reference sequence). This CDR3 contains 12 residues. The DNA for the CDR3 is TGTGCCAGTAGTCTTAGGAGCGGGGAGCTGTTTTTT. Protein sequence: CASSLRSGELFF.

In this sample, this clone turned up once. The sample has other DNA sequences that encode this CDR3 too. The genes are TRBV9 and TRBJ2-5, with unresolved D. This CDR3 has 13 amino acids. Germline values: CDR1 SGDLS, CDR2 YYNGEE. Trimming removed 0 bases at V and 3 bases at J, with 6 bases between. This CDR3 reads CASSVGTEETQYF. In DNA form, the CDR3 reads TGTGCCAGCAGCGTAGGAACTGAAGAGACCCAGTACTTC.